Below are 11 T cell receptor beta chains sequenced from a single sample in a study of CD8 T cells in Susac syndrome. RNA in amounts of roughly 0.5 to 1 ug was reverse transcribed with random hexamers. One entry per CDR3 protein, called by TCRdb with MiXCR from the immunoSEQ multiplex PCR reads. The sample lists some 180,000 distinct CDR3 sequences; roughly nine tenths were seen once. Source material: CD4+ T cells from PBMCs. Receptor source: a human donor with Susac syndrome.

The J gene is TRBJ2-2, the V gene TRBV9, with a tentative D call TRBD2 (6 bases). The V end lost 2 bases, the J end lost 1 base, and 6 bases lay between the germline ends. The V gene's germline CDR1 is SGDLS and CDR2 YYNGEE. The CDR3 extends over 14 amino acids. For the CDR3, the DNA is TGTGCCAGCAGCGTGGGACTGAACACCGGGGAGCTGTTTTTT. This gives the protein CASSVGLNTGELFF.

The rearrangement uses TRBV7-9 and TRBJ1-2; D not resolved. The CDR3 has 11 residues. V was cut by 2 bases and J by 8 bases, with 6 bases left in between. Per germline, CDR1 SEHNR and CDR2 FQNEAQ (reference sequence). CDR3 amino acids: CASSLRAGYTF. Written as DNA, the CDR3 is TGTGCCAGCAGCTTACGGGCAGGCTACACCTTC.

V and J are TRBV20-1 and TRBJ2-1; unclear D gene. CDR3 length equals 12 residues. Germline V lookup: CDR1 DFQATT, CDR2 SNEGSKA (reference sequence). V shed 5 bases and J shed 8 bases, with 13 bases lying between them. This CDR3 is CSAPAPNDEQFF. As DNA, the CDR3 is TGCAGTGCTCCTGCCCCCAATGATGAGCAGTTCTTC.

V is TRBV5-1 and J is TRBJ2-2; D unclear. Germline values: CDR1 SGHRS, CDR2 YFSETQ. CDR3 length: 13 residues. Between the trimmed V and J ends, which lost 0 bases and 6 bases, there was a span of 6 bases. This CDR3 reads CASSLVGPGELFF. The DNA of the CDR3 is TGCGCCAGCAGCTTGGTGGGCCCCGGGGAGCTGTTTTTT.

The chain carries TRBV2 and TRBJ2-5; D may be TRBD2 (5 bases). CDR1 and CDR2 from the germline V gene are SNHLY and FYNNEI. V was cut by 5 bases and J by 5 bases, with 15 bases left in between. CDR3 size: 14 residues. CDR3 amino acids: CASSPGLAVETQYF. In DNA, the CDR3 is TGTGCCAGCAGTCCGGGATTGGCAGTTGAGACCCAGTACTTC.

This chain links TRBV27 with TRBJ1-1; D possibly corresponds to TRBD1 (5 bases). The germline V gene has CDR1 MNHEY and CDR2 SMNVEV (reference sequence). Trimming removed 3 bases at V and 0 bases at J, with 11 bases between. This CDR3 spans 15 amino acids. The CDR3 region is CASSLGVTMNTEAFF. As DNA, the CDR3 is TGTGCCAGCAGTTTGGGGGTTACAATGAACACTGAAGCTTTCTTT.

This clonotype has a handful of counts. The V and J genes are TRBV2 and TRBJ2-7, with TRBD2 identical over 9 bases. The V and J ends lost 5 bases and 0 bases, in that order; junction bases with no gene match: 5. CDR1 SNHLY and CDR2 FYNNEI come from the germline V gene. The CDR3 loop spans 15 amino acids. CDR3 amino acids: CASSRRGGSSYEQYF. CDR3 bases: TGTGCCAGCAGTCGGCGGGGGGGGAGCTCCTACGAGCAGTACTTC.

V usage is TRBV28 and J usage is TRBJ2-7; TRBD1 matches 11 bases. This CDR3 region has 15 residues. With 5 bases clipped from V and 7 bases from J, the junction kept 10 bases outside the gene matches. The germline V gene has CDR1 MDHEN and CDR2 SYDVKM. The CDR3, as DNA: TGTGCCAGCAGTCAACCGGGACAGGGGGTGGGAGAGCAGTACTTC. The encoded protein is CASSQPGQGVGEQYF.

This chain joins TRBV20-1 and TRBJ2-1; 7 positions match TRBD1. V was pared by 1 base and J by 0 bases, with 12 bases of the junction left unmatched. The germline V gene has CDR1 DFQATT and CDR2 SNEGSKA (reference sequence). The CDR3 covers 18 residues. The CDR3 protein is CSARGPGNRGSSYNEQFF. CDR3 sequence (DNA): TGCAGTGCTAGAGGACCGGGAAACAGGGGAAGCTCCTACAATGAGCAGTTCTTC.

The rearrangement links TRBV9 to TRBJ2-3, with TRBD2 matching over 15 bases. Germline-derived CDR1 and CDR2 are SGDLS and YYNGEE. This CDR3 comprises 18 residues. Germline trimming cut 3 bases from V and 2 bases from J; bases unmatched to any gene: 7. CDR3 DNA sequence: TGTGCCAGCAGCGATGGGACTAGCGGGGGGCGTGCCACAGATACGCAGTATTTT. As protein: CASSDGTSGGRATDTQYF.

CDR3 bases: TGTGCCAGCAGCTTAGATAGGGCCCGGGATGAGCAGTTCTTC. Amino acids: CASSLDRARDEQFF. This sequence joins TRBV7-9 and TRBJ2-1; D call uncertain. This CDR3 comprises 14 residues. Germline lookup yields CDR1 SEHNR and CDR2 FQNEAQ (reference sequence). With 1 base removed from V and 8 bases from J, the gap between germline ends came to 12 bases.